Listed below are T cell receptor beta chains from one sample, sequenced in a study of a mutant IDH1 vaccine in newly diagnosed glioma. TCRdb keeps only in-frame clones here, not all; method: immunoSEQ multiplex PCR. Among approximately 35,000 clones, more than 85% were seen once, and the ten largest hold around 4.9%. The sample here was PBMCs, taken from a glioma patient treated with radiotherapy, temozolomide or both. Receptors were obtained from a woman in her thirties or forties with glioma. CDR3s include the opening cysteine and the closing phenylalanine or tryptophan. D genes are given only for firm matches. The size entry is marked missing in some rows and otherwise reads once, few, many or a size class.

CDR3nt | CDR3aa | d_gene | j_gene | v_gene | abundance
TGTGCCAGTCGCAGAGGATACGAGCAGTACTTC | CASRRGYEQYF | - | TRBJ2-7 | TRBV19 | -
TGCGCCAGCAGCCCCGGGACACCCACCGGGGAGCTGTTTTTT | CASSPGTPTGELFF | - | TRBJ2-2 | TRBV5-1 | -
TGTGCCAGCAGTGCTAACAGGGGGCGGGAAGCTTTCTTT | CASSANRGREAFF | TRBD1 | TRBJ1-1 | TRBV6-5 | -
TGCGCCAGCAGTGAGTTCCTCACAGATACGCAGTATTTT | CASSEFLTDTQYF | - | TRBJ2-3 | TRBV10-1 | once
TGTGCCAGCAGTGGTCGGGCCACGCGTGCAGATACGCAGTATTTT | CASSGRATRADTQYF | - | TRBJ2-3 | TRBV2 | -
TGTGCCAGCAGCCGTCAAACTGGGGCGGGATCCACTGAAGCTTTCTTT | CASSRQTGAGSTEAFF | - | TRBJ1-1 | TRBV11-2 | few
TGCGCCAGCAGCTTGGCCGGTCTAGCCAAAAACATTCAGTACTTC | CASSLAGLAKNIQYF | - | TRBJ2-4 | TRBV5-1 | -
TGTGCCAGCAGAGGCCCGGGGTATCAGCCCCAGCATTTT | CASRGPGYQPQHF | - | TRBJ1-5 | TRBV11-3 | -
TGTGCCAGCAGTGACAGGGCTGATACCGGGGAGCTGTTTTTT | CASSDRADTGELFF | - | TRBJ2-2 | TRBV6-4 | medium-sized
TGTGCCAGCAGCTTAAGGACAGAATTCCTCAATGAGCAGTTCTTC | CASSLRTEFLNEQFF | - | TRBJ2-1 | TRBV7-8 | -
TGCGCCAGCAGCGCCGGGTGGACGGAGAACACTGAAGCTTTCTTT | CASSAGWTENTEAFF | - | TRBJ1-1 | TRBV4-3 | few
TGTGCCACCAAACTGACCCAGGGGACGAACACTGAAGCTTTCTTT | CATKLTQGTNTEAFF | - | TRBJ1-1 | TRBV19 | -
TGTGCCAGCAGCTCAACCCGCGGCGGGAATCAGCCCCAGCATTTT | CASSSTRGGNQPQHF | - | TRBJ1-5 | TRBV7-8 | -
TGCGCCAGCAGCCAAGGACGGGGGGAGAAACAGCCCCAGCATTTT | CASSQGRGEKQPQHF | - | TRBJ1-5 | TRBV4-1 | -
TGTGCCAGCGGGGGGGGACCCCCTAGGGGGGCCCAGTACTTC | CASGGGPPRGAQYF | - | TRBJ2-5 | TRBV6-5 | -
TGTGCCAGTAGCGTTAGCTCTGGGGCCAACGTCCTGACTTTC | CASSVSSGANVLTF | - | TRBJ2-6 | TRBV19 | -
TGTGCCAGCTCACCGGCGGGGAACACTGAAGCTTTCTTT | CASSPAGNTEAFF | - | TRBJ1-1 | TRBV18 | few
TGTGCCTGGAGCCGAAGGGTGGGGGCTCAGGAGACCCAGTACTTC | CAWSRRVGAQETQYF | - | TRBJ2-5 | TRBV30 | -
TGCGCCAGCAGCTTGACCTCCAGGGGAGGCTATGGCTACACCTTC | CASSLTSRGGYGYTF | - | TRBJ1-2 | TRBV5-1 | -
TGTGCCAGCAAGCAGTACTTGCCCCTTTCCTACGAGCAGTACTTC | CASKQYLPLSYEQYF | - | TRBJ2-7 | TRBV21-1 | -
TGTGCCATCAGTGAGTCAATACAGGGAAAAGGGGGCTACACCTTC | CAISESIQGKGGYTF | - | TRBJ1-2 | TRBV10-3 | -
TGTGCCAGACGGGACTCGAACACCGGGGAGCTGTTTTTT | CARRDSNTGELFF | - | TRBJ2-2 | TRBV7-9 | -
TGTGCCAGCAGCACCTGGACAGGTTTAGGCGAGCAGTACTTC | CASSTWTGLGEQYF | - | TRBJ2-7 | TRBV21-1 | once
TGTGCCAGCAGCACAGCCCCAGCGGGGAAACAACCTTCAAGCTACGAGCAGTACTTC | CASSTAPAGKQPSSYEQYF | - | TRBJ2-7 | TRBV21-1 | -
TGTGCCAGCAGCTGGGGACAGATGAACACTGAAGCTTTCTTT | CASSWGQMNTEAFF | TRBD1 | TRBJ1-1 | TRBV7-9 | -
TGCGCCAGCAGCTTGGGGAGGACAGTTCTGGGAGGCTACACCTTC | CASSLGRTVLGGYTF | - | TRBJ1-2 | TRBV5-1 | -
TGTGCCAGCACTACCAGACTAGCGGGAGCCGGGGAGCTGTTTTTT | CASTTRLAGAGELFF | TRBD2 | TRBJ2-2 | TRBV2 | -
TGTGCCAGCAGCCGCCCACAGGGAGCGGAAACTGAAGCTTTCTTT | CASSRPQGAETEAFF | - | TRBJ1-1 | TRBV7-9 | -
TGTGCCAGCAGCCCCTCCAGATTGGCGGGAGTTGGCGGGGAGCTGTTTTTT | CASSPSRLAGVGGELFF | TRBD2 | TRBJ2-2 | TRBV7-9 | medium-sized
TGTGCCAGCAGCCCCAGTGGTTATAATGAAAAACTGTTTTTT | CASSPSGYNEKLFF | - | TRBJ1-4 | TRBV2 | -
TGCAGTGCTAGTGTGGGAAACACCATATATTTT | CSASVGNTIYF | - | TRBJ1-3 | TRBV20-1 | -
TGCAGCGTTGCTCAGCCCCAGCATTTT | CSVAQPQHF | - | TRBJ1-5 | TRBV29-1 | -
TGTGCCAGCATAACTAGCGGCACCTACGAGCAGTACTTC | CASITSGTYEQYF | TRBD2 | TRBJ2-7 | TRBV28 | -
TGTGCCAGCAGCTTAGGCAGGGTCTACGAGCAGTACTTC | CASSLGRVYEQYF | - | TRBJ2-7 | TRBV13 | -
TGTGCCATCTCGCCCCGATCCGGGACCTATACCTACGAGCAGTACTTC | CAISPRSGTYTYEQYF | - | TRBJ2-7 | TRBV10-3 | -